Following are 29 T cell receptor beta chains from one sample sequenced in a study of blood T cell repertoires in COVID-19. Sequenced by immunoSEQ multiplex PCR; TCRdb stores in-frame clones only, minus some. Seen here are some 240,000 clones, roughly 87% observed once, and the top ten hold approximately 7.9%. Sample: peripheral blood. The receptor set was obtained from a man between 60 and 75 years old who had recovered from COVID-19.

J is TRBJ2-3 and V is TRBV11-3; TRBD2 matches 8 bases. Germline CDR1 and CDR2: SGHNT and YENEEA. V lost 3 bases, J lost 6 bases, and 11 bases stayed unmatched. The CDR3 totals 16 residues. The CDR3 DNA reads as TGTGCCAGCAGCTTTGGCGGGGGGCAAAACACGGATACGCAGTATTTT. Its translation is CASSFGGGQNTDTQYF.

This clone was seen more than once but under ten times. The V gene is TRBV7-7, the J gene TRBJ1-3; D not resolved. The CDR3 contains 12 residues. Trimming cost V 5 bases and J 9 bases, with 11 bases left between them. Germline V gives CDR1 SSHAT, CDR2 FNYEAQ (reference sequence). The CDR3 sequence is CASSPASGTIYF. As DNA, the CDR3 is TGTGCCAGCAGCCCTGCGAGCGGCACCATATATTTT. The whole variable domain, filled in from reference TRBV7-7 and TRBJ1-3, reads GAGVSQSPRYKVTKRGQDVTLRCDPISSHATLYWYQQALGQGPEFLTYFNYEAQPDKSGLPSDRFSAERPEGSISTLTIQRTEQRDSAMYRCASSPASGTIYFGEGSWLTVV.

The gene calls are TRBV5-1 and TRBJ2-1, with a tentative D call TRBD2 (5 bases). V was cut by 3 bases and J by 4 bases, with 17 bases left in between. The CDR3 runs 16 residues. Per germline, CDR1 SGHRS and CDR2 YFSETQ. DNA of the CDR3: TGCGCCAGCAGCTCGGGGTACCAAAACTCGTACAATGAGCAGTTCTTC. It encodes CASSSGYQNSYNEQFF. The complete variable domain, with remaining parts taken from reference TRBV5-1 and TRBJ2-1, reads KAGVTQTPRYLIKTRGQQVTLSCSPISGHRSVSWYQQTPGQGLQFLFEYFSETQRNKGNFPGRFSGRQFSNSRSEMNVSTLELGDSALYLCASSSGYQNSYNEQFFGPGTRLTVL.

The chain joins TRBV11-2 to TRBJ1-3; D not resolved. Germline lookup yields CDR1 SGHAT and CDR2 FQNNGV. The CDR3 runs to 15 residues. The V and J ends lost 3 bases and 0 bases respectively, with 9 bases between them. The CDR3 DNA follows: TGTGCCAGCAGCTTGTCCATTTCCTCTGGAAACACCATATATTTT. Translating it yields CASSLSISSGNTIYF.

J is TRBJ1-2 and V is TRBV9; D may be TRBD1 (5 bases). V shed 4 bases and J shed 3 bases, with 16 bases lying between them. The length of the CDR3 is 15 residues. Germline-derived CDR1 and CDR2 are SGDLS and YYNGEE. CDR3 residues: CASSPQDLPDYGYTF. The CDR3 DNA follows: TGTGCCAGCAGCCCACAGGACCTCCCCGACTATGGCTACACCTTC.

The V gene is TRBV7-2, the J gene TRBJ1-1, with D perhaps TRBD1 (5 bases). There are 15 residues in the CDR3. Between the trimmed V and J ends, which lost 5 bases and 3 bases, there was a span of 16 bases. CDR1 and CDR2 (germline): SGHTA, FQGNSA. This CDR3 reads CASSPVAGRDTEAFF. The CDR3 nucleotides read TGTGCCAGCAGCCCCGTCGCAGGGCGAGACACTGAAGCTTTCTTT.

The chain employs TRBV27 and TRBJ2-3, with TRBD1 identical over 8 bases. The CDR3 length is 17 residues. In germline, CDR1 is MNHEY, CDR2 SMNVEV (reference sequence). The trim removed 4 bases at V and 4 bases at J, leaving 13 bases unmatched. CDR3 DNA: TGTGCCAGCAGTTATAAGGTGGACAGGGTCTTACCAGATACGCAGTATTTT. Residues: CASSYKVDRVLPDTQYF.

Note on this clone: This sample includes further DNA sequences coding for the same CDR3. The chain carries TRBV6-5 and TRBJ2-2; possibly TRBD2 for D (7 bases). Germline CDR1 MNHEY, CDR2 SVGAGI. Trimming pared 6 bases from V and 5 bases from J, leaving 10 bases between. The CDR3 contains 13 residues. CDR3 protein: CASSRGGTGELFF. The DNA of the CDR3 is TGTGCCAGCAGCAGGGGAGGGACCGGGGAGCTGTTTTTT.

The V gene is TRBV24-1, the J gene TRBJ2-3; D is uncertain. The V and J ends lost 5 bases and 6 bases respectively, with 5 bases between them. The CDR3 has 11 amino acids. Looked up from germline, CDR1 is KGHDR and CDR2 is SFDVKD. CDR3 DNA: TGTGCCACCAGTGTTGAGGATACGCAGTATTTT. This codes for CATSVEDTQYF.

The chain has TRBV18 and TRBJ1-2; 8 nucleotides match TRBD1. The J segment lost 2 bases and the V segment lost 6 bases, leaving 8 bases of the junction unmatched. The CDR3 loop spans 15 amino acids. Germline CDR1 is KGHSH and CDR2 is LQKENI. The CDR3 nucleotides read TGTGCCAGCTCGCCGGGACAGGCGACCAACTATGGCTACACCTTC. Its protein is CASSPGQATNYGYTF.

V usage is TRBV19 and J usage is TRBJ2-2, with a possible D match to TRBD1 (5 bases). Deletions cut 3 bases from V and 4 bases from J, with 9 bases between. The CDR3 extends over 14 amino acids. Germline CDR1 and CDR2: LNHDA and SQIVND (reference sequence). The CDR3 loop reads CASSIKGSTGELFF. DNA for the CDR3: TGTGCCAGTAGTATTAAGGGGTCCACCGGGGAGCTGTTTTTT. Variable domain in full (rest from reference TRBV19 and TRBJ2-2): DGGITQSPKYLFRKEGQNVTLSCEQNLNHDAMYWYRQDPGQGLRLIYYSQIVNDFQKGDIAEGYSVSREKKESFPLTVTSAQKNPTAFYLCASSIKGSTGELFFGEGSRLTVL.

The chain combines TRBV24-1 with TRBJ1-5, with 9 bases identical to TRBD1. Trimming cost V 6 bases and J 3 bases; bases outside gene matches: 5. The CDR3 consists of 15 residues. Germline V gives CDR1 KGHDR, CDR2 SFDVKD. CDR3: CATSPGTGTNQPQHF. CDR3 in DNA: TGTGCCACCAGTCCCGGGACAGGGACCAATCAGCCCCAGCATTTT.

V gene TRBV9 combines with J gene TRBJ1-2, with 8 bases lining up with TRBD1. The germline V gene encodes CDR1 SGDLS and CDR2 YYNGEE. CDR3 length equals 14 residues. Unmatched junction bases numbered 8, after V lost 3 bases and J lost 7 bases. In nucleotides, the CDR3 is TGTGCCAGCAGCGCCCGACAGGGGAGTGGTGGCTACACCTTC. It yields the protein CASSARQGSGGYTF.

V gene TRBV19 combines with J gene TRBJ2-3; TRBD1 matches at 7 bases. The junction had 3 bases not matched to a gene; V was cut back by 7 bases and J by 5 bases. CDR1 is LNHDA and CDR2 is SQIVND in the germline V gene (reference sequence). The CDR3 runs to 12 residues. CDR3: CASNRGEDTQYF. CDR3 DNA sequence: TGTGCCAGTAACAGGGGCGAAGATACGCAGTATTTT.

The chain carries TRBV19 and TRBJ1-5; 8 positions agree with TRBD1. Germline CDR1 and CDR2: LNHDA and SQIVND (reference sequence). The CDR3 has 14 residues. Trimming cost V 4 bases and J 7 bases; bases outside gene matches: 6. CDR3 sequence (DNA): TGTGCCAGTAGTACTACAGGGGGGGTCCAGCCCCAGCATTTT. It is translated as CASSTTGGVQPQHF.

This clone was detected only a few times. The J gene is TRBJ1-5, the V gene TRBV3-1 (or the pseudogene TRBV3-2); 8 bases align to TRBD1. The V gene end was trimmed by 0 bases and the J gene end by 6 bases; junction bases not matched to a gene: 4. The germline V gene encodes CDR1 LGHDT and CDR2 YNNKEL (reference sequence). The CDR3 contains 15 residues. The CDR3 loop is CASSQDGQGSQPQHF. CDR3 nucleotides: TGTGCCAGCAGCCAAGACGGACAGGGAAGTCAGCCCCAGCATTTT.

In its sample, this clone was seen a few times. The chain has TRBV5-1 and TRBJ2-2, with TRBD1 matching over 7 bases. J gave up 4 bases and V 9 bases, and 6 bases lay outside the gene matches. This CDR3 region has 13 residues. In germline, CDR1 is SGHRS, CDR2 YFSETQ. The CDR3 loop reads CATPTGATGELFF. The CDR3 DNA sequence: TGCGCCACCCCTACAGGGGCCACCGGGGAGCTGTTTTTT.

The chain carries TRBV6-5 and TRBJ1-2; 11 bases are shared with TRBD1. V lost 6 bases, J lost 7 bases, and 7 bases stayed unmatched. The CDR3 covers 14 residues. The V gene's germline CDR1 is MNHEY and CDR2 SVGAGI. CDR3 DNA sequence: TGTGCCAGCAGAGTTACCGGGACAGGGGGTGGCTACACCTTC. This codes for CASRVTGTGGGYTF.

For the CDR3, the DNA is TGCGCCAGCAGCTACCTAATGACAGGGGACTATGGCTACACCTTC. Translation gives CASSYLMTGDYGYTF. The V call is TRBV5-1, the J call TRBJ1-2, with 8 nucleotides matching TRBD1. This CDR3 region has 15 residues. Germline loops: CDR1 SGHRS, CDR2 YFSETQ. Unmatched junction bases numbered 7, after V lost 3 bases and J lost 3 bases. The full variable domain, rest sourced from reference TRBV5-1 and TRBJ1-2, is KAGVTQTPRYLIKTRGQQVTLSCSPISGHRSVSWYQQTPGQGLQFLFEYFSETQRNKGNFPGRFSGRQFSNSRSEMNVSTLELGDSALYLCASSYLMTGDYGYTFGSGTRLTVV.

The rearrangement links TRBV7-9 to TRBJ1-1, with D possibly being TRBD1 (5 bases). The CDR3 runs 13 residues. V was cut by 2 bases and J by 1 base, with 5 bases left in between. Germline V gene data show CDR1 as SEHNR and CDR2 as FQNEAQ (reference sequence). The CDR3 bases are TGTGCCAGCAGCTTAACAGGGAACACTGAAGCTTTCTTT. Translating gives CASSLTGNTEAFF.

This chain's CDR3 is CASRGTGGAYGNQPQHF. CDR3 bases: TGTGCCAGCAGGGGGACAGGGGGCGCGTACGGCAATCAGCCCCAGCATTTT. The chain recombines TRBV27 with TRBJ1-5; 12 bases are a match to TRBD1. This CDR3 is 17 amino acids long. V shed 6 bases, J shed 2 bases, and the junction held 8 bases outside the gene matches. Germline CDR1 is MNHEY and CDR2 is SMNVEV (reference sequence).

V and J are TRBV7-6 and TRBJ2-1; 12 nucleotides match TRBD1. CDR3 length: 15 residues. With 5 bases clipped from V and 6 bases from J, the junction kept 5 bases outside the gene matches. Germline V gives CDR1 SGHVS, CDR2 FNYEAQ. CDR3 sequence reads: CASSRGQGALNEQFF. CDR3 bases: TGTGCCAGCAGCCGGGGACAGGGGGCGCTCAATGAGCAGTTCTTC.

V gene TRBV24-1 combines with J gene TRBJ1-5, with 9 bases matching TRBD1. CDR1 is KGHDR, CDR2 SFDVKD, per germline. The junction had 8 bases not matched to a gene; V was cut back by 7 bases and J by 5 bases. CDR3 length: 15 amino acids. CDR3 sequence: CATRGPGQGYQPQHF. CDR3 DNA sequence: TGTGCCACCAGGGGACCGGGACAGGGATATCAGCCCCAGCATTTT.

The chain uses TRBV4-1 and TRBJ2-1; 7 bases align to TRBD2. The CDR3 is made up of 15 amino acids. Trimming removed 1 base from V and 5 bases from J; junction bases left unmatched: 5. Germline CDR1 reads MGHRA; CDR2 reads YSYEKL. The CDR3 nucleotides read TGCGCCAGCAGCCAAGTTGACCTAGCGGACAATGAGCAGTTCTTC. This translates into CASSQVDLADNEQFF.

The genes are TRBV19 and TRBJ2-7; 8 bases align to TRBD1. There are 15 residues in the CDR3. Germline V gene sequence: CDR1 LNHDA, CDR2 SQIVND (reference sequence). V gave up 6 bases and J gave up 4 bases; unmatched junction bases: 11. The CDR3 nucleotides read TGTGCCAGTAGCGCGGAGGGCCAGGGGGCGTACGAGCAGTACTTC. Its translation is CASSAEGQGAYEQYF.

This chain joins TRBV6-2 or TRBV6-3 and TRBJ1-2; TRBD1 aligns across 7 bases. V shed 6 bases and J 3 bases; nucleotides not matched to a gene: 4. The CDR3 sequence is 13 residues long. CDR1 and CDR2 (germline): MNHEY, SVGEGT. The CDR3 loop is CASSPDRDYGYTF. The CDR3 bases are TGTGCCAGCAGCCCCGACAGGGACTATGGCTACACCTTC.

The chain couples TRBV18 to TRBJ1-1; D uncertain. Germline-derived CDR1 and CDR2 are KGHSH and LQKENI. The CDR3 loop spans 13 amino acids. The V end was cut by 0 bases, the J end by 8 bases, with 10 bases between. The CDR3 nucleotides read TGTGCCAGCTCACCACCGTTTTCCTCCGAAGCTTTCTTT. This sequence encodes CASSPPFSSEAFF.

The chain is built from TRBV5-1 and TRBJ1-1; 8 nucleotides line up with TRBD1. CDR3 size: 16 residues. Germline CDR1 is SGHRS and CDR2 is YFSETQ. Trimming took 1 base from V and 5 from J; bases not matched to a gene: 10. The CDR3 loop is CASSLLAGGPGTEAFF. CDR3 DNA sequence: TGCGCCAGCAGCTTGTTGGCAGGGGGCCCCGGAACTGAAGCTTTCTTT.

This chain links TRBV7-9 with TRBJ1-5; D is uncertain. The germline V gene encodes CDR1 SEHNR and CDR2 FQNEAQ (reference sequence). The CDR3 contains 14 residues. Trimming took 5 bases from V and 3 from J, leaving 11 bases between them. The chain's CDR3 is CASSGWAANQPQHF. CDR3 DNA sequence: TGTGCCAGCAGCGGATGGGCAGCCAATCAGCCCCAGCATTTT.